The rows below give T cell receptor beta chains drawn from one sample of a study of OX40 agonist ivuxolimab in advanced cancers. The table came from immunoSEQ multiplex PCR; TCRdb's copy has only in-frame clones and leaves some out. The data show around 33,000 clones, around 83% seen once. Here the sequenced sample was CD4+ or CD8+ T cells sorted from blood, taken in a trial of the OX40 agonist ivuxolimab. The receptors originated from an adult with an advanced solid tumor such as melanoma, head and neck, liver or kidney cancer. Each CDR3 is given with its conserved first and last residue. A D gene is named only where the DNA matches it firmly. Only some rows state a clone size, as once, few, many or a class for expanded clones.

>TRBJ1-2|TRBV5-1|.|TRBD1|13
CASSEGQGTGYTF
TGCGCCAGCAGCGAGGGACAGGGAACTGGCTACACCTTC
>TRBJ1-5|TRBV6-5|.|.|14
CASSSALPGQPQHF
TGTGCCAGCAGTTCCGCCTTACCTGGGCAGCCCCAGCATTTT
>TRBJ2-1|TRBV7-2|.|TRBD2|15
CASSQSGDSYNEQFF
TGTGCCAGCAGCCAGAGCGGGGACTCCTACAATGAGCAGTTCTTC
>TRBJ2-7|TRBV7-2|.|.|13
CASSRKGSYEQYF
TGTGCCAGCAGCCGGAAGGGCAGCTACGAGCAGTACTTC
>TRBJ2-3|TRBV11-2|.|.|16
CASSWLGNGDTDTQYF
TGTGCCAGCAGCTGGTTGGGGAACGGTGACACAGATACGCAGTATTTT
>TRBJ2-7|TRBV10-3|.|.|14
CAISATGTPYEQYF
TGTGCCATCAGTGCAACCGGGACACCCTACGAGCAGTACTTC
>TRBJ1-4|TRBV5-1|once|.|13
CASSPSRVGKLFF
TGCGCCAGCAGCCCCAGCAGGGTCGGGAAACTGTTTTTT
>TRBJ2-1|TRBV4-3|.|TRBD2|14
CASSQEGTSREQFF
TGCGCCAGCAGCCAAGAGGGGACTAGCAGGGAGCAGTTCTTC
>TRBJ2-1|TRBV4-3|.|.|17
CASSQQTGASSYNEQFF
TGCGCCAGCAGCCAACAGACAGGCGCGAGCTCCTACAATGAGCAGTTCTTC
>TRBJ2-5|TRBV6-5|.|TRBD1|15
CASSSQGDGEETQYF
TGTGCCAGCAGTTCCCAGGGGGATGGAGAAGAGACCCAGTACTTC
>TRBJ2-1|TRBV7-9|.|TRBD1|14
CASRATGLGNEQFF
TGTGCCAGCAGGGCGACAGGGTTGGGTAATGAGCAGTTCTTC
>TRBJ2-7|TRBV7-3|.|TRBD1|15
CASSERGGGRYEQYF
TGTGCCAGCAGCGAGAGAGGGGGCGGAAGGTACGAGCAGTACTTC
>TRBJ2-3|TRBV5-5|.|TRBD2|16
CASSLVLAGGTDTQYF
TGTGCCAGCAGCTTGGTACTAGCGGGGGGCACAGATACGCAGTATTTT
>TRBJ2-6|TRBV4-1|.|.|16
CASSQTARTGANVLTF
TGCGCCAGCAGCCAAACAGCACGGACGGGGGCCAACGTCCTGACTTTC
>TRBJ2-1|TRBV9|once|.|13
CASSVGLFNEQFF
TGTGCCAGCAGCGTAGGGTTGTTCAATGAGCAGTTCTTC
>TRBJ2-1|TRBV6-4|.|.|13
CASSADSYNEQFF
TGTGCCAGCAGTGCTGACAGCTACAATGAGCAGTTCTTC
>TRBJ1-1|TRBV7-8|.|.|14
CASSLRAVTTEAFF
TGTGCCAGCAGCTTGAGGGCTGTAACAACTGAAGCTTTCTTT
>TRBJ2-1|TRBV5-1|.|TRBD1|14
CASRQGELSNEQFF
TGCGCCAGCAGACAGGGGGAACTCTCCAATGAGCAGTTCTTC
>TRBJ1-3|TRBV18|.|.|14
CASSPGPLTDTIYF
TGTGCCAGCTCCCCGGGGCCCCTGACGGACACCATATATTTT
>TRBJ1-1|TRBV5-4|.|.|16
CASSAGGVSMNTEAFF
TGTGCCAGCAGCGCGGGGGGGGTCAGCATGAACACTGAAGCTTTCTTT
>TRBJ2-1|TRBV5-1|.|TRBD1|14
CASSPDRGGNEQFF
TGCGCCAGCAGCCCGGACAGGGGGGGTAATGAGCAGTTCTTC
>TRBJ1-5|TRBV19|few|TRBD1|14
CASRMDRGNQPQHF
TGTGCCAGTAGGATGGACAGGGGCAATCAGCCCCAGCATTTT
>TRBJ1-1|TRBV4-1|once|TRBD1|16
CASSQGQGPLNTEAFF
TGCGCCAGCAGCCAGGGACAGGGCCCCTTGAACACTGAAGCTTTCTTT
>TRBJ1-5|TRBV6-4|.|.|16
CASSPQRVPPNQPQHF
TGTGCCAGCAGTCCCCAGAGGGTGCCCCCCAATCAGCCCCAGCATTTT
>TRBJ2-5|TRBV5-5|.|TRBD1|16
CASSLGQGINQETQYF
TGTGCCAGCAGCTTAGGACAGGGAATAAACCAAGAGACCCAGTACTTC
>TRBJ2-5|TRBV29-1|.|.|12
CSVGGQAETQYF
TGCAGCGTTGGGGGTCAGGCGGAGACCCAGTACTTC
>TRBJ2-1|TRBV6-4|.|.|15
CASSVDSRSYNEQFF
TGTGCCAGCAGTGTAGACTCCCGCTCCTACAATGAGCAGTTCTTC
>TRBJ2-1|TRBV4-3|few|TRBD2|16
CASSQGGGFSYNEQFF
TGCGCCAGCAGCCAAGGCGGGGGTTTCTCCTACAATGAGCAGTTCTTC
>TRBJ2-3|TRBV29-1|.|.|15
CSVESGTFGTDTQYF
TGCAGCGTTGAGTCCGGGACCTTCGGCACAGATACGCAGTATTTT
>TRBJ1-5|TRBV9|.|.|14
CASSEGPINQPQHF
TGTGCCAGCAGCGAGGGACCGATCAATCAGCCCCAGCATTTT